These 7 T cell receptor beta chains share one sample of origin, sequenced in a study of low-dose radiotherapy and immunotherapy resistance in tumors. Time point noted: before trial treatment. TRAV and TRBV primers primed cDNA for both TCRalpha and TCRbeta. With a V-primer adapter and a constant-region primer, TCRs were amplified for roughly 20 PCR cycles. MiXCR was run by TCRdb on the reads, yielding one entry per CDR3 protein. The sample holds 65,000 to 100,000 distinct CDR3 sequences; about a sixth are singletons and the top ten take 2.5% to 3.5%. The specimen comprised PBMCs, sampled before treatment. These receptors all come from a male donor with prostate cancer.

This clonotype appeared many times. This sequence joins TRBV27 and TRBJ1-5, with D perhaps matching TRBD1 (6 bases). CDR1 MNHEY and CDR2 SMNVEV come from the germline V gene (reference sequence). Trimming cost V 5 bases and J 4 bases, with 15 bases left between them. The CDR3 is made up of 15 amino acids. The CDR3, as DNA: TGTGCCAGCAGTGCCTTAACAGGGCGTAATCAGCCCCAGCATTTT. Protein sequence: CASSALTGRNQPQHF.

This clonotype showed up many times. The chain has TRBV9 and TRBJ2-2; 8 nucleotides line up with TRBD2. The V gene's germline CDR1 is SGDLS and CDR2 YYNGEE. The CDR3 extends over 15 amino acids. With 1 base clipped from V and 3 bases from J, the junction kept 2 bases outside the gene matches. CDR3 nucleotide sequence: TGTGCCAGCAGCGTATCAGCGGGGGACACCGGGGAGCTGTTTTTT. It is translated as CASSVSAGDTGELFF. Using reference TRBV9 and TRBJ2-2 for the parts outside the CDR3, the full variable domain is DSGVTQTPKHLITATGQRVTLRCSPRSGDLSVYWYQQSLDQGLQFLIQYYNGEERAKGNILERFSAQQFPDLHSELNLSSLELGDSALYFCASSVSAGDTGELFFGEGSRLTVL.

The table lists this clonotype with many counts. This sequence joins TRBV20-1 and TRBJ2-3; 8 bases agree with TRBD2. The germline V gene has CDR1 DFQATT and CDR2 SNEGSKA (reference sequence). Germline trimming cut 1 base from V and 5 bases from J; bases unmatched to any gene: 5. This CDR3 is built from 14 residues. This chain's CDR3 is CSARATSVVDTQYF. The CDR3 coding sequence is TGCAGTGCTAGAGCGACTAGCGTGGTAGATACGCAGTATTTT.

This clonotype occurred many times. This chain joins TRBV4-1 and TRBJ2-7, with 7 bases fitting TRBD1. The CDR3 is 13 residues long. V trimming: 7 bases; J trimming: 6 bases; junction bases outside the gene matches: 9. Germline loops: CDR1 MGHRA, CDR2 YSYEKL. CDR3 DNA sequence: TGCGCCAGCAAAGAGACAGGGAGTCGCGAGCAGTACTTC. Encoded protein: CASKETGSREQYF.

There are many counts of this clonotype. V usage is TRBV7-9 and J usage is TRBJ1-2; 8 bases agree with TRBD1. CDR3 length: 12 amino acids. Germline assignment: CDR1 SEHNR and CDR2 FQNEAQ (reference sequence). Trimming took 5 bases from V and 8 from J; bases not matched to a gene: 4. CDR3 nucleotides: TGTGCCAGCAGCCCGGGACAGGCCGGCTACACCTTC. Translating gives CASSPGQAGYTF.

For the CDR3, the DNA is TGTGCCAGTAGCGCCTACCAAAGCGGGGGGGCCCATGAGCAGTTCTTC. Encoded protein: CASSAYQSGGAHEQFF. J is TRBJ2-1 and V is TRBV19; 10 bases are a match to TRBD2. The germline CDR1 and CDR2 sequences are LNHDA and SQIVND (reference sequence). V dropped 6 bases and J dropped 8; count of bases not matched to a gene: 13. This CDR3 spans 16 amino acids.

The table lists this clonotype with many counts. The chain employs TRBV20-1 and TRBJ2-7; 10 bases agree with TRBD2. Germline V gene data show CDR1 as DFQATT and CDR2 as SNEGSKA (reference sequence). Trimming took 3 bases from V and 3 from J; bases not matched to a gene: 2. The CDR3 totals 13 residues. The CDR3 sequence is CSARGLAFYEQYF. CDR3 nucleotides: TGCAGTGCTAGGGGACTAGCGTTCTACGAGCAGTACTTC.